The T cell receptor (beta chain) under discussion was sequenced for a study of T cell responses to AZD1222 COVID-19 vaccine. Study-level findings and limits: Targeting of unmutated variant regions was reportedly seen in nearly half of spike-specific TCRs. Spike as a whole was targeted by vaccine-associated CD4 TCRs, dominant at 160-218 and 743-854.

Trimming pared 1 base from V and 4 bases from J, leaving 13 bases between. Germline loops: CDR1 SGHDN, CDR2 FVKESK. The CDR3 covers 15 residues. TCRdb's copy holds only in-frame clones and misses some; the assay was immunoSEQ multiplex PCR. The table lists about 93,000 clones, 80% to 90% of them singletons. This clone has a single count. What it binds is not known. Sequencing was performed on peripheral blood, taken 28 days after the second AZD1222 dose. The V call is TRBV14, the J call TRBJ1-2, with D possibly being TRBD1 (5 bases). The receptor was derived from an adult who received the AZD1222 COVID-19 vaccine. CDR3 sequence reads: CASSQGDSGVYGYTF. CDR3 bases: TGTGCCAGCAGCCAAGGTGACAGCGGCGTCTATGGCTACACCTTC.